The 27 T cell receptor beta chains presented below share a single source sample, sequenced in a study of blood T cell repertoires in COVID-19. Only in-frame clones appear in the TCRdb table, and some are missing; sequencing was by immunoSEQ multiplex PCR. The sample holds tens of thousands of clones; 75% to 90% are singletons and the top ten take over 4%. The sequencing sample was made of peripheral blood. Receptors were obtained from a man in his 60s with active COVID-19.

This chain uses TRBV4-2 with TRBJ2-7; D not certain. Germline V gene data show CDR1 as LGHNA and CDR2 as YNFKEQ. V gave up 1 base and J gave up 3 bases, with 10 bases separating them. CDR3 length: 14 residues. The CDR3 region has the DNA TGTGCCAGCAGCCAAGTTGGTGAGCTCTACGAGCAGTACTTC. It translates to CASSQVGELYEQYF.

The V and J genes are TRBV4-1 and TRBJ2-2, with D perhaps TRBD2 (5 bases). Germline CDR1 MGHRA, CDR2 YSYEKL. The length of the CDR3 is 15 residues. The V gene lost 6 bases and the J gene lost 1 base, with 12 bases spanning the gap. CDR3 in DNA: TGCGCCAGCAGTCGTGCGGGCGGGAACACCGGGGAGCTGTTTTTT. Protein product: CASSRAGGNTGELFF.

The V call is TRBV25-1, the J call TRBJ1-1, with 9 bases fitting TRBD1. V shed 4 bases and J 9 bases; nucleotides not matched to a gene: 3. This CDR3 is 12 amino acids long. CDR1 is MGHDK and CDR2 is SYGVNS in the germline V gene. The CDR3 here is CASSGTGEKAFF. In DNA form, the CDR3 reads TGTGCCAGCAGTGGGACAGGGGAAAAAGCTTTCTTT.

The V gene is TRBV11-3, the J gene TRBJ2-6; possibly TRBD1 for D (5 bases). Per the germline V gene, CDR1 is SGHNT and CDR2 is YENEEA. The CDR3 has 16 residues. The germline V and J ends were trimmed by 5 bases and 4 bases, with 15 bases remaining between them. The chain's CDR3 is CASSALGPGGANVLTF. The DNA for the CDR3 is TGTGCCAGCAGCGCCCTGGGGCCTGGAGGGGCCAACGTCCTGACTTTC.

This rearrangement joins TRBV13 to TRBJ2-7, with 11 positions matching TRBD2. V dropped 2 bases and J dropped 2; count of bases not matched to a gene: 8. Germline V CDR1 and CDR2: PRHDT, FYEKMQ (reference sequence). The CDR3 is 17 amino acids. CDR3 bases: TGTGCCAGCAGCTTAACACCGGGACTAGCGGTACCCTACGAGCAGTACTTC. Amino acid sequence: CASSLTPGLAVPYEQYF. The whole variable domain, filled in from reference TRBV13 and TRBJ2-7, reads AAGVIQSPRHLIKEKRETATLKCYPIPRHDTVYWYQQGPGQDPQFLISFYEKMQSDKGSIPDRFSAQQFSDYHSELNMSSLELGDSALYFCASSLTPGLAVPYEQYFGPGTRLTVT.

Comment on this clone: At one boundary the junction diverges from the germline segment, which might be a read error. The CDR3 nucleotides read TGTGCCAGCAGTATATGGGACATTAACAATGAGCAGTTCTTC. Its protein product is CASSIWDINNEQFF. V usage is TRBV28 and J usage is TRBJ2-1, with D possibly matching TRBD1 (6 bases). Germline V gene lookup returns CDR1 MDHEN and CDR2 SYDVKM. This CDR3 spans 14 amino acids.

In DNA, the CDR3 is TGTGCCAGTAGTACCCTCAGGCTCACAGATACGCAGTATTTT. It is translated as CASSTLRLTDTQYF. This chain links TRBV19 with TRBJ2-3; D unclear. Looked up from germline, CDR1 is LNHDA and CDR2 is SQIVND (reference sequence). Trimming took 4 bases from V and 2 from J, leaving 10 bases between them. The CDR3 length is 14 residues.

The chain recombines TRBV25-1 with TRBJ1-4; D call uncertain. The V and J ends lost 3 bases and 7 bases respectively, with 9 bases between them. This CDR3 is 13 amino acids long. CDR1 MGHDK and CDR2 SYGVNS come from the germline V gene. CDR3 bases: TGTGCCAGCAGTGAGGAGGGTACTGAAAAACTGTTTTTT. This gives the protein CASSEEGTEKLFF.

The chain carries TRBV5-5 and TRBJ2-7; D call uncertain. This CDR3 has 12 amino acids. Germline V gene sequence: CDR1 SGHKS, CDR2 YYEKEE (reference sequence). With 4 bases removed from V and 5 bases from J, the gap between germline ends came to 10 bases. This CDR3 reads CASSTRLDEQYF. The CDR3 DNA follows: TGTGCCAGCAGCACGAGGTTAGACGAGCAGTACTTC. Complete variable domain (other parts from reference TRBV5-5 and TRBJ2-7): DAGVTQSPTHLIKTRGQQVTLRCSPISGHKSVSWYQQVLGQGPQFIFQYYEKEERGRGNFPDRFSARQFPNYSSELNVNALLLGDSALYLCASSTRLDEQYFGPGTRLTVT.

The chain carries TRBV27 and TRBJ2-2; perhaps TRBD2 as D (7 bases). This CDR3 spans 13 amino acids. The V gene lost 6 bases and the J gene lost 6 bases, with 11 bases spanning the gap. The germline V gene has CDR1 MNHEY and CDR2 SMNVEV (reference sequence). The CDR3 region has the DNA TGTGCCAGCAGACCGGGGGGCTCCGGGGAGCTGTTTTTT. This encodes CASRPGGSGELFF.

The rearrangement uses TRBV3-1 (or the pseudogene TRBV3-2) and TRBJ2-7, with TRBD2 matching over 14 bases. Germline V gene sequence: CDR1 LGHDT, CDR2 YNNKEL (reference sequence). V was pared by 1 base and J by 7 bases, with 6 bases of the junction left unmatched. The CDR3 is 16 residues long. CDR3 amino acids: CASSQAGTSGSREQYF. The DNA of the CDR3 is TGTGCCAGCAGCCAAGCCGGGACTAGCGGGAGTCGAGAGCAGTACTTC.

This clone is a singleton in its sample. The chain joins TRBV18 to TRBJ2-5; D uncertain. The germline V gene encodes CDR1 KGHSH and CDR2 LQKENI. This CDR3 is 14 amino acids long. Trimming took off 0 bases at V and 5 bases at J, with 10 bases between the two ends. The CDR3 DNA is TGTGCCAGCTCACCACCCGTCTCGAGGGAGACCCAGTACTTC. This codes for CASSPPVSRETQYF.

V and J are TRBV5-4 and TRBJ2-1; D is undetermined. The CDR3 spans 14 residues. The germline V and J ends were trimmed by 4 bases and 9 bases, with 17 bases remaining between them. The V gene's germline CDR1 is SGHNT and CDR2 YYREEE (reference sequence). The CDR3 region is CASSMDGYVVEQFF. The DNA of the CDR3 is TGTGCCAGCAGCATGGACGGTTATGTGGTTGAGCAGTTCTTC.

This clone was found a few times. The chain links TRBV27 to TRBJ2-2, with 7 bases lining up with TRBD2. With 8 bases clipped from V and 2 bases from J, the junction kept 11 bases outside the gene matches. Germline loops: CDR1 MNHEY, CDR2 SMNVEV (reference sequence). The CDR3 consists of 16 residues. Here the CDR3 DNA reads TGTGCCAGCCGATACTGGAGCGGGGCAAACACCGGGGAGCTGTTTTTT. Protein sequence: CASRYWSGANTGELFF.

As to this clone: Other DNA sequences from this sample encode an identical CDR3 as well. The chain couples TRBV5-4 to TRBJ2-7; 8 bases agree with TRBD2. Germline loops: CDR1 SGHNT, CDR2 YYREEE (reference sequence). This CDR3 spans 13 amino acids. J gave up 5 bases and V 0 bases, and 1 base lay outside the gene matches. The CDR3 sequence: CASSLAGGNEQYF. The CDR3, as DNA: TGTGCCAGCAGCTTGGCGGGGGGGAACGAGCAGTACTTC.

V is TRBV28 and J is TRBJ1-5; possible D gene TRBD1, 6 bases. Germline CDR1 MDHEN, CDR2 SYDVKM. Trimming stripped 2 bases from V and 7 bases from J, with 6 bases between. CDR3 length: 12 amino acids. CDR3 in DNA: TGTGCCAGCAGTTTAGGGGGCCAGCCCCAGCATTTT. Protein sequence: CASSLGGQPQHF.

In DNA form, the CDR3 reads TGTGCCACCAGCAGAGCCCAGGGGGCCAACGTCCTGACTTTC. Amino acids: CATSRAQGANVLTF. The rearrangement links TRBV15 to TRBJ2-6; D uncertain. V lost 1 base and J lost 4, with 5 bases in between. There are 14 residues in the CDR3. Germline-derived CDR1 and CDR2 are LNHNV and YYDKDF (reference sequence).

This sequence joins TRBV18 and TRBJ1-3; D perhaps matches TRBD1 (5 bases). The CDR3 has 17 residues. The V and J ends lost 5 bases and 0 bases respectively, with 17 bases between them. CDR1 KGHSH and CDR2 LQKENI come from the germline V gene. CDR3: CASSNYAGPSSGNTIYF. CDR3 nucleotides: TGTGCCAGCTCAAACTATGCAGGGCCTAGCTCTGGAAACACCATATATTTT.

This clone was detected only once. CDR3 nucleotides: TGTGCCACCAGCCGGGGGGGTTTGGACACCGGGGAGCTGTTTTTT. Translating it yields CATSRGGLDTGELFF. The chain carries TRBV15 and TRBJ2-2; 8 bases are a match to TRBD2. Germline values: CDR1 LNHNV, CDR2 YYDKDF (reference sequence). CDR3 length: 15 amino acids. V trimming: 5 bases; J trimming: 3 bases; junction bases outside the gene matches: 5.

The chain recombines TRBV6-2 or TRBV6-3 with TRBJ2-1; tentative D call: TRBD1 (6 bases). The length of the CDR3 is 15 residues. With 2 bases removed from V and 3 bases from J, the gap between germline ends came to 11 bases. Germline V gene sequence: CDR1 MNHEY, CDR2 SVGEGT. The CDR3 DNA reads TGTGCCAGCAGTTACGGGGCAGGGGACTACAATGAGCAGTTCTTC. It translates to CASSYGAGDYNEQFF.

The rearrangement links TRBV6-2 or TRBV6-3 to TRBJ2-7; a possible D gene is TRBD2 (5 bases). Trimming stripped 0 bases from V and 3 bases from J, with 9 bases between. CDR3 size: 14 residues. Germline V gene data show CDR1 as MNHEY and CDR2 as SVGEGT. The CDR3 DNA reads TGTGCCAGCAGTTACTCTCGGGAACTCTACGAGCAGTACTTC. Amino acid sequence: CASSYSRELYEQYF.

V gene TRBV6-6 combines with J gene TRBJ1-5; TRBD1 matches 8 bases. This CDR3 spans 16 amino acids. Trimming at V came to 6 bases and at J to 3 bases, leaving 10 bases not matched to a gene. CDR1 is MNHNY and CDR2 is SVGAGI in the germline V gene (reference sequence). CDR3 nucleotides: TGTGCCAGCAGCCCCCGGACAGGGATCCCCAATCAGCCCCAGCATTTT. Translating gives CASSPRTGIPNQPQHF.

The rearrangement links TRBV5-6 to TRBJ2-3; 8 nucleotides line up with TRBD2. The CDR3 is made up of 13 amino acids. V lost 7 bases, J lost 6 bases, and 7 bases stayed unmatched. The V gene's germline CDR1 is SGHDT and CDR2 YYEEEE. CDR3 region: CASGAGGRDTQYF. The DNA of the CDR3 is TGTGCCAGCGGGGCGGGAGGTCGTGATACGCAGTATTTT.

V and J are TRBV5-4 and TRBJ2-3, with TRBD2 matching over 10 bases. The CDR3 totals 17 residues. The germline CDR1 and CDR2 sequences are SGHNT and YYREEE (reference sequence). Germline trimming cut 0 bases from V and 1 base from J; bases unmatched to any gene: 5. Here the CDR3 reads CASSLEASGSGTDTQYF. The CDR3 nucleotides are TGTGCCAGCAGCTTGGAGGCTAGCGGGAGTGGCACAGATACGCAGTATTTT. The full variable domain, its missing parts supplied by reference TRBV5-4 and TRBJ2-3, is ETGVTQSPTHLIKTRGQQVTLRCSSQSGHNTVSWYQQALGQGPQFIFQYYREEENGRGNFPPRFSGLQFPNYSSELNVNALELDDSALYLCASSLEASGSGTDTQYFGPGTRLTVL.

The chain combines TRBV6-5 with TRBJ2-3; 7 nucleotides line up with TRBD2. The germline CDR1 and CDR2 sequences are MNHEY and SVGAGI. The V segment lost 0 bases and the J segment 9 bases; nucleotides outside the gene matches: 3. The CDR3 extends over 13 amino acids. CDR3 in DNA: TGTGCCAGCAGTTACTCAAAGCGGGAAACGCAGTATTTT. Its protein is CASSYSKRETQYF.

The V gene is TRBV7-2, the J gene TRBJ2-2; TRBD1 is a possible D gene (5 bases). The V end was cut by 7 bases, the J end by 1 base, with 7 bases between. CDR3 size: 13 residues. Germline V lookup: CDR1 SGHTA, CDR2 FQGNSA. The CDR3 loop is CASTQGNTGELFF. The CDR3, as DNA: TGTGCCAGCACCCAGGGGAACACCGGGGAGCTGTTTTTT.

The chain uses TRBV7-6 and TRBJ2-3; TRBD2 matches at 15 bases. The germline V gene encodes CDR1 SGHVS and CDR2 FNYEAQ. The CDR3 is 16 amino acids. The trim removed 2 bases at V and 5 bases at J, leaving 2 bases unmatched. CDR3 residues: CASSLKGLAGGDTQYF. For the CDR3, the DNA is TGTGCCAGCAGCTTAAAGGGACTAGCGGGAGGAGATACGCAGTATTTT.